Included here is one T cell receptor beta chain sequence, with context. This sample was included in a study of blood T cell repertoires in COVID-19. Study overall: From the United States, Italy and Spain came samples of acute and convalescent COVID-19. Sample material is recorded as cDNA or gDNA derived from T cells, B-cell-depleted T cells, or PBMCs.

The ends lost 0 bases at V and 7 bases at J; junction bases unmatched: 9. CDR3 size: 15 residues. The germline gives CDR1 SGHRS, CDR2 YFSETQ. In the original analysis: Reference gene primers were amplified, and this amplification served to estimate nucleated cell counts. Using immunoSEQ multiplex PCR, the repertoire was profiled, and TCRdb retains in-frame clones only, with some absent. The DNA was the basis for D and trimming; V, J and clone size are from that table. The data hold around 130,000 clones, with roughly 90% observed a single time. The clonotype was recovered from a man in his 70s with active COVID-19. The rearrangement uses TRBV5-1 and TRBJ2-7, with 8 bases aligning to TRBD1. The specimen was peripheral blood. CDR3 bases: TGCGCCAGCAGCTTGGATGGACAGGGCCCAGGGGAGCAGTACTTC. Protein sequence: CASSLDGQGPGEQYF.